The 26 T cell receptor beta chains given below trace back to one sample, sequenced in a study of brain T cells in children with intractable seizures. Sequencing was performed with immunoSEQ multiplex PCR; in TCRdb, only in-frame clones are kept and a portion is missing. The sample consists of around 340,000 clones, roughly 92% of them appearing once. As for time point: blood from clinic visit 5 months post-surgery; TSC patient then seizure free. The sample consisted of peripheral blood, taken about 5 months after surgery. Every receptor here comes from a boy in the first two years of life with tuberous sclerosis and intractable seizures.

This chain connects TRBV24-1 to TRBJ1-4; D ambiguous. Germline V gene sequence: CDR1 KGHDR, CDR2 SFDVKD. V lost 1 base to trimming and J lost 2 bases, with 13 bases between them. The length of the CDR3 is 17 residues. Written as DNA, the CDR3 is TGTGCCACCAGTGATTTCCCAAGGGCTACCACTAATGAAAAACTGTTTTTT. Translated: CATSDFPRATTNEKLFF.

The rearrangement uses TRBV3-1 (or the pseudogene TRBV3-2) and TRBJ1-6; possible D gene TRBD1, 5 bases. CDR3 size: 15 residues. Trimming removed 2 bases from V and 9 bases from J, with 14 bases in between. The germline V gene encodes CDR1 LGHDT and CDR2 YNNKEL (reference sequence). CDR3 in amino acids: CASSQQGSISSPLHF. The DNA for the CDR3 is TGTGCCAGCAGCCAACAGGGCTCAATTTCTTCACCCCTCCACTTT.

The rearrangement links TRBV5-1 to TRBJ2-7; D is perhaps TRBD1 (6 bases). The CDR3 totals 16 residues. With 0 bases removed from V and 2 bases from J, the gap between germline ends came to 15 bases. Per germline, CDR1 SGHRS and CDR2 YFSETQ. CDR3 in DNA: TGCGCCAGCAGCTTGGAAAGAGTGGACAGTGCCTACGAGCAGTACTTC. Translated, it gives CASSLERVDSAYEQYF.

This clone was detected once. V usage is TRBV7-8 and J usage is TRBJ1-6; no definite D call. V was pared by 4 bases and J by 7 bases, with 14 bases between. CDR3 length equals 15 residues. Germline V gene sequence: CDR1 SGHVS, CDR2 FQNEAQ. For the CDR3, the DNA is TGTGCCAGCAGCTCCTTGACCGGAGTGAATTCACCCCTCCACTTT. Translation gives CASSSLTGVNSPLHF.

This chain uses TRBV3-1 (or the pseudogene TRBV3-2) with TRBJ2-3; D not certain. CDR1 is LGHDT, CDR2 YNNKEL, per germline (reference sequence). The CDR3 is 13 residues long. Trimming removed 3 bases from V and 5 bases from J, with 9 bases in between. As DNA, the CDR3 is TGTGCCAGCAGCCAGGGTCGTAGAGATACGCAGTATTTT. Protein: CASSQGRRDTQYF.

The chain combines TRBV7-6 with TRBJ2-3, with 11 bases fitting TRBD2. V dropped 6 bases and J dropped 6; count of bases not matched to a gene: 14. There are 17 residues in the CDR3. Germline CDR1 is SGHVS and CDR2 is FNYEAQ. The CDR3 sequence is CASSTLPSGGLEDTQYF. In nucleotides, the CDR3 is TGTGCCAGCAGTACGTTACCTAGCGGGGGGCTCGAGGATACGCAGTATTTT.

The chain is built from TRBV11-2 and TRBJ2-7; 7 bases are shared with TRBD2. Germline V gene sequence: CDR1 SGHAT, CDR2 FQNNGV. The CDR3 sequence is 14 residues long. V lost 2 bases, J lost 0 bases, and 1 base stayed unmatched. The CDR3 loop is CASSLRTSSYEQYF. CDR3 DNA sequence: TGTGCCAGCAGCTTAAGGACTAGCTCCTACGAGCAGTACTTC.

The rearrangement links TRBV7-2 to TRBJ1-4; D is ambiguous. V was cut by 5 bases and J by 0 bases, with 7 bases left in between. CDR1 is SGHTA, CDR2 FQGNSA, per germline. The CDR3 is made up of 14 amino acids. This chain's CDR3 is CASSRTATNEKLFF. The CDR3 DNA reads TGTGCCAGCAGCCGGACTGCAACTAATGAAAAACTGTTTTTT.

The rearrangement joins TRBV4-1 to TRBJ2-7, with D maybe TRBD2 (6 bases). Germline CDR1 and CDR2: MGHRA and YSYEKL. Deletions cut 1 base from V and 7 bases from J, with 14 bases between. CDR3 length: 14 amino acids. The CDR3 DNA reads as TGCGCCAGCAGCCAAGTTGGTAAGGAGGGTGAGCAGTACTTC. Amino acids: CASSQVGKEGEQYF.

The CDR3 DNA reads as TGTGCCAGCAGTTCGAGCATTCAGTACTTC. Amino acids: CASSSSIQYF. The chain joins TRBV6-5 to TRBJ2-4, with D unclear. CDR1 and CDR2 (germline): MNHEY, SVGAGI. V lost 4 bases to trimming and J lost 9 bases, with 4 bases between them. This CDR3 spans 10 amino acids.

This clone turned up a few times. The gene calls are TRBV7-9 and TRBJ1-5; 8 bases line up with TRBD1. The length of the CDR3 is 17 residues. CDR1 and CDR2 from the germline V gene are SEHNR and FQNEAQ (reference sequence). With V trimmed by 5 bases and J by 4 bases, 13 bases remained unmatched. The CDR3 nucleotides read TGTGCCAGCAGCCCAGGGTGGCAGGGGGCACATAATCAGCCCCAGCATTTT. Translated: CASSPGWQGAHNQPQHF.

V and J are TRBV6-4 and TRBJ2-3; 8 positions agree with TRBD2. V shed 3 bases, J shed 1 base, and the junction held 0 bases outside the gene matches. The CDR3 spans 14 residues. The V gene's germline CDR1 is MRHNA and CDR2 SNTAGT. CDR3 bases: TGTGCCAGCAGTGAGACTAGCGGCACAGATACGCAGTATTTT. It encodes CASSETSGTDTQYF.

CDR3 residues: CASSLVGGDGVNTEAFF. The CDR3 DNA is TGTGCCAGCTCCCTGGTGGGGGGGGATGGTGTGAACACTGAAGCTTTCTTT. The rearrangement links TRBV18 to TRBJ1-1; possible D gene TRBD1, 5 bases. Germline V gene data show CDR1 as KGHSH and CDR2 as LQKENI. There are 17 residues in the CDR3. Deletions cut 6 bases from V and 0 bases from J, with 20 bases between.

This clone was observed a few times. The V call is TRBV13, the J call TRBJ1-1; D gene uncertain. The CDR3 is made up of 11 amino acids. V lost 6 bases, J lost 5 bases, and 7 bases lay in between. Germline V gene data show CDR1 as PRHDT and CDR2 as FYEKMQ (reference sequence). CDR3 bases: TGTGCCAGCAGGGGCGGGACTGAAGCTTTCTTT. Amino acids: CASRGGTEAFF.

The J gene is TRBJ2-7, the V gene TRBV11-2; 10 bases align to TRBD1. CDR1 and CDR2 (germline): SGHAT, FQNNGV. The CDR3 contains 14 residues. V shed 5 bases, J shed 7 bases, and the junction held 8 bases outside the gene matches. The CDR3 reads CASSLGQGVNEQYF. The CDR3 region has the DNA TGTGCCAGCAGCCTAGGACAGGGGGTAAATGAGCAGTACTTC.

This clone has just one count. This CDR3 is also generated by other DNA sequences in the sample. The CDR3 DNA reads as TGTGCCAGCAGCCTACAGGGGGCGCGAGAGCAGTTCTTC. Residues: CASSLQGAREQFF. This chain links TRBV7-2 with TRBJ2-1; TRBD1 agrees at 9 bases. Germline loops: CDR1 SGHTA, CDR2 FQGNSA. V lost 5 bases to trimming and J lost 10 bases; unmatched junction nucleotides: 6. There are 13 residues in the CDR3.

This clone has more than one count but fewer than ten. Germline and junction disagree at one end, which may indicate a read error. The chain combines TRBV2 with TRBJ1-2, with D possibly matching TRBD1 (6 bases). Germline CDR1 reads SNHLY; CDR2 reads FYNNEI. The CDR3 covers 12 residues. CDR3 loop: CAGTTGTPPPPF. The CDR3 nucleotides are TGTGCCGGAACCACCGGGACACCACCTCCACCCTTC.

The chain is built from TRBV6-5 and TRBJ1-1; 8 nucleotides agree with TRBD1. V lost 2 bases and J lost 11; bases outside the gene matches: 7. CDR3 length: 13 residues. CDR1 and CDR2 (germline): MNHEY, SVGAGI. DNA for the CDR3: TGTGCCAGCAGTTACGGACAGGGTACGAGGGCTTTCTTT. Encoded protein: CASSYGQGTRAFF.

This chain joins TRBV5-1 and TRBJ2-7; D perhaps matches TRBD1 (6 bases). CDR3 length: 14 amino acids. In germline, CDR1 is SGHRS, CDR2 YFSETQ. V was shortened by 1 base and J by 2 bases, with 10 bases between the two germline ends. The DNA for the CDR3 is TGCGCCAGCAGCTTGTCGGACAGCCCCTACGAGCAGTACTTC. It yields the protein CASSLSDSPYEQYF.

The rearrangement joins TRBV5-8 to TRBJ1-4; 7 nucleotides match TRBD1. Trimming removed 3 bases from V and 5 bases from J; junction bases left unmatched: 4. CDR3 size: 14 residues. CDR1 and CDR2 from the germline V gene are SGHTS and YDEGEE. CDR3 in DNA: TGTGCCAGCAGCTCCGGGACAGAAAATGAAAAACTGTTTTTT. Amino acids: CASSSGTENEKLFF.

This sequence joins TRBV6-6 and TRBJ1-6, with a tentative D call TRBD1 (5 bases). This CDR3 spans 14 amino acids. Germline values: CDR1 MNHNY, CDR2 SVGAGI (reference sequence). Trimming stripped 6 bases from V and 5 bases from J, with 11 bases between. For the CDR3, the DNA is TGTGCCAGCAGGCCAGGACACAATAATTCACCCCTCCACTTT. Protein sequence: CASRPGHNNSPLHF.

This clone was observed once. The chain is built from TRBV25-1 and TRBJ1-5; D gene unclear. Trimming stripped 4 bases from V and 0 bases from J, with 4 bases between. The CDR3 is 13 residues long. Germline-derived CDR1 and CDR2 are MGHDK and SYGVNS. DNA for the CDR3: TGTGCCAGCAGTGTGGATAGCAATCAGCCCCAGCATTTT. Residues: CASSVDSNQPQHF.

To note about this clone: This sample also contains other DNA sequences that code for the same CDR3. The chain carries TRBV12-3 or TRBV12-4 and TRBJ1-2; the D gene is possibly TRBD1 (6 bases). This CDR3 contains 13 residues. Trimming removed 3 bases at V and 4 bases at J, with 9 bases between. CDR3 in DNA: TGTGCCAGCAGTTTGGTACAGGGCTATGGCTACACCTTC. It specifies CASSLVQGYGYTF.

The chain joins TRBV4-1 to TRBJ2-1; tentatively, D is TRBD1 or TRBD2 (7 bases each). CDR3 length: 15 residues. In germline, CDR1 is MGHRA, CDR2 YSYEKL. The V end lost 4 bases, the J end lost 3 bases, and 13 bases lay between the germline ends. CDR3 residues: CASSRDREGYNEQFF. DNA for the CDR3: TGCGCCAGCAGCCGAGACAGGGAGGGCTACAATGAGCAGTTCTTC.

The chain links TRBV11-3 to TRBJ1-1; maybe TRBD1 (6 bases). Deletions cut 5 bases from V and 6 bases from J, with 22 bases between. In germline, CDR1 is SGHNT, CDR2 YENEEA. The CDR3 has 16 amino acids. CDR3 loop: CASSLGGLLPRAEAFF. For the CDR3, the DNA is TGTGCCAGCAGCCTGGGGGGGCTTTTACCGAGGGCTGAAGCTTTCTTT.

This rearrangement joins TRBV24-1 to TRBJ2-1; D is unclear. The CDR3 sequence is 14 residues long. Trimming took off 3 bases at V and 8 bases at J, with 13 bases between the two ends. CDR1 is KGHDR and CDR2 is SFDVKD in the germline V gene. CDR3 nucleotides: TGTGCCACCAGTGATGGGCCGAAAGGAGATGAGCAGTTCTTC. Residues: CATSDGPKGDEQFF.